This TCR beta chain was identified in a study of T-cell reconstitution after alpha-beta-depleted transplantation in children. A TCRbeta library incorporating unique molecular identifiers was prepared. Via MiXCR, TCRdb re-called the PCR reads, giving one row per CDR3 protein. The sample yields approximately 200,000 distinct CDR3 sequences, roughly 6% seen once. Germline V lookup: CDR1 SNHLY, CDR2 FYNNEI. This CDR3 region has 14 residues. The junction had 6 bases not matched to a gene; V was cut back by 3 bases and J by 8 bases. Ten or more counts support this clonotype. What it binds is unknown. General study points: Expanded graft clones, several hundred of them, were reportedly the source of alpha-beta T cells about two months after transplant. When one year had passed after transplant, most T-cell counts and diversity came from newly produced T cells.

The genes are TRBV2 and TRBJ2-1; 8 bases are a match to TRBD2. The specimen comprised PBMCs, sampled before TCRalphabeta/CD19-depleted stem cell transplant. The sequence was collected from a girl younger than two with combined immunodeficiency, due to receive a stem cell transplant. Written as DNA, the CDR3 is TGTGCCAGCAGTGAGTACGGGGGGGTGTATGAGCAGTTCTTC. Encoded protein: CASSEYGGVYEQFF.